This entry lists 28 T cell receptor beta chains sequenced from one sample in a study of human T cells and chemical hapten exposure. TCRdb independently ran MiXCR on the RACE reads; one entry per CDR3 protein. The sample has under 200,000 distinct CDR3 sequences, more than 12% seen once. Time point indicated: patch test 1, 2 weeks after DPC sensitization. As for treatment: therapeutic diphenylcyclopropenone sensitization with weekly scalp DPC. Sequenced material: whole blood, taken in connection with sensitization to the hapten diphenylcyclopropenone (DPC). Receptor source: a woman aged 25 to 45 with alopecia areata. Some clones in this sample may be carry-over from other donors' samples.

The chain recombines TRBV25-1 with TRBJ2-3; D unresolved. V dropped 4 bases and J dropped 4 bases, with 12 bases sitting between them. CDR1 MGHDK and CDR2 SYGVNS come from the germline V gene. This CDR3 is 14 amino acids long. CDR3 bases: TGTGCCAGCAGTGTCGGCTCCCTCGCAGATACGCAGTATTTT. This translates into CASSVGSLADTQYF. The variable domain in full, with the rest retrieved from reference TRBV25-1 and TRBJ2-3, is EADIYQTPRYLVIGTGKKITLECSQTMGHDKMYWYQQDPGMELHLIHYSYGVNSTEKGDLSSESTVSRIRTEHFPLTLESARPSHTSQYLCASSVGSLADTQYFGPGTRLTVL.

This chain joins TRBV28 and TRBJ2-7; possible D gene TRBD2, 5 bases. V was trimmed by 4 bases and J by 9 bases, leaving 22 bases between them. Germline assignment: CDR1 MDHEN and CDR2 SYDVKM. This CDR3 has 15 residues. CDR3 sequence reads: CASSSPGFRGTVQYF. CDR3 in DNA: TGTGCCAGCAGTTCCCCGGGGTTCCGGGGTACAGTGCAGTACTTC.

This clonotype showed up just a few times. The DNA for the CDR3 is TGTGCCAGCAGTGAAAGGGGAGGGGCCCTTTGGGAGCAGTACTTC. Translated: CASSERGGALWEQYF. This sequence joins TRBV2 and TRBJ2-7; TRBD2 matches at 7 bases. The CDR3 sequence is 15 residues long. V shed 2 bases, J shed 7 bases, and the junction held 11 bases outside the gene matches. Germline CDR1 and CDR2: SNHLY and FYNNEI.

This clonotype was seen more than once but under ten times. V and J are TRBV29-1 and TRBJ2-7; 10 bases are a match to TRBD1. V lost 4 bases and J lost 6; bases outside the gene matches: 6. The CDR3 spans 13 residues. CDR1 and CDR2 (germline): SQVTM, ANQGSEA. CDR3 sequence reads: CSVGGQGTGEQYF. The CDR3 nucleotides are TGCAGCGTTGGGGGACAGGGGACAGGCGAGCAGTACTTC.

This clonotype was seen a few times. The chain employs TRBV7-9 and TRBJ2-2, with TRBD2 matching over 7 bases. The V gene's germline CDR1 is SEHNR and CDR2 FQNEAQ (reference sequence). CDR3 length: 15 residues. The J segment lost 3 bases and the V segment lost 5 bases, leaving 6 bases of the junction unmatched. The CDR3 region is CASSTRDYDTGELFF. The CDR3 coding sequence is TGTGCCAGCAGCACCCGGGACTACGACACCGGGGAGCTGTTTTTT.

This rearrangement joins TRBV7-3 to TRBJ2-2; D unclear. The CDR3 extends over 15 amino acids. Germline CDR1 is SGHTA and CDR2 is FQGTGA. V was pared by 8 bases and J by 0 bases, with 13 bases between. The CDR3 sequence: CASARSPTNTGELFF. The DNA for the CDR3 is TGTGCCAGCGCGCGGAGCCCAACGAACACCGGGGAGCTGTTTTTT. Variable domain in full (rest from reference TRBV7-3 and TRBJ2-2): GAGVSQTPSNKVTEKGKYVELRCDPISGHTALYWYRQSLGQGPEFLIYFQGTGAADDSGLPNDRFFAVRPEGSVSTLKIQRTERGDSAVYLCASARSPTNTGELFFGEGSRLTVL.

This clonotype was observed a few times. This chain links TRBV2 with TRBJ1-2; no reliable D call. This CDR3 has 15 amino acids. Germline CDR1 and CDR2: SNHLY and FYNNEI. The V gene lost 4 bases and the J gene lost 2 bases, with 14 bases spanning the gap. The CDR3 DNA follows: TGTGCCAGCAGTGTTTATAGTAGTGGGAACTATGGCTACACCTTC. Its translation is CASSVYSSGNYGYTF. The full variable domain, in which reference TRBV2 and TRBJ1-2 provide the parts outside the CDR3, is EPEVTQTPSHQVTQMGQEVILRCVPISNHLYFYWYRQILGQKVEFLVSFYNNEISEKSEIFDDQFSVERPDGSNFTLKIRSTKLEDSAMYFCASSVYSSGNYGYTFGSGTRLTVV.

The rearrangement uses TRBV7-6 and TRBJ2-1; TRBD1 might be the D (6 bases). V lost 2 bases to trimming and J lost 4 bases, with 12 bases between them. CDR3 length equals 15 residues. Germline V gene sequence: CDR1 SGHVS, CDR2 FNYEAQ. In DNA, the CDR3 is TGTGCCAGCAGCTTAAAAGGACAGACTTACAATGAGCAGTTCTTC. Translation gives CASSLKGQTYNEQFF. Full variable domain (missing parts from reference TRBV7-6 and TRBJ2-1): GAGVSQSPRYKVTKRGQDVALRCDPISGHVSLYWYRQALGQGPEFLTYFNYEAQQDKSGLPNDRFSAERPEGSISTLTIQRTEQRDSAMYRCASSLKGQTYNEQFFGPGTRLTVL.

J is TRBJ1-2 and V is TRBV4-3, with TRBD1 as a possible D gene (5 bases). V lost 0 bases to trimming and J lost 1 base, with 9 bases between them. This CDR3 spans 15 amino acids. Germline assignment: CDR1 LGHNA and CDR2 YSLEER. CDR3 sequence (DNA): TGCGCCAGCAGCCAAGATGGGCAGGGTAACTATGGCTACACCTTC. Its translation: CASSQDGQGNYGYTF.

This clonotype occurred a few times. This chain joins TRBV5-4 and TRBJ2-2; 10 bases map to TRBD1. In germline, CDR1 is SGHNT, CDR2 YYREEE (reference sequence). The CDR3 loop spans 16 amino acids. With 4 bases clipped from V and 8 bases from J, the junction kept 11 bases outside the gene matches. In DNA, the CDR3 is TGTGCCAGCAGCCTCCTGGGGACAGGGGTTTTTGGGGAGCTGTTTTTT. Residues: CASSLLGTGVFGELFF.

This clonotype was counted at least ten times. The V gene is TRBV12-3 or TRBV12-4, the J gene TRBJ2-3; 10 bases are shared with TRBD2. The CDR3 consists of 15 residues. V dropped 3 bases and J dropped 7; count of bases not matched to a gene: 7. The CDR3 DNA reads TGTGCCAGCAGTTTCCCTAGCGGGGGCTCCAATACGCAGTATTTT. It encodes CASSFPSGGSNTQYF.

The CDR3 bases are TGTGCCAGCAGCTTAGCGACTAGCGCCCACAATGAGCAGTTCTTC. Amino acid sequence: CASSLATSAHNEQFF. The V gene is TRBV7-9, the J gene TRBJ2-1, with 8 bases aligning to TRBD2. The CDR3 sequence is 15 residues long. The V and J ends lost 0 bases and 5 bases, in that order; junction bases with no gene match: 3. Germline lookup yields CDR1 SEHNR and CDR2 FQNEAQ (reference sequence).

The chain uses TRBV12-3 or TRBV12-4 and TRBJ1-1; perhaps TRBD1 as D (5 bases). With 5 bases removed from V and 9 bases from J, the gap between germline ends came to 13 bases. The CDR3 consists of 12 residues. CDR3 DNA sequence: TGTGCCAGCAGTAGGGGCCTCCCGCAAGCTTTCTTT. Amino acids: CASSRGLPQAFF.

The rearrangement links TRBV29-1 to TRBJ1-2; tentative D call: TRBD1 (5 bases). The CDR3 is 14 amino acids. Germline V gene sequence: CDR1 SQVTM, CDR2 ANQGSEA. V lost 8 bases and J lost 0, with 16 bases in between. CDR3 residues: CSLGGQGANYGYTF. Here the CDR3 DNA reads TGCAGCCTGGGAGGGCAGGGAGCTAACTATGGCTACACCTTC.

The genes are TRBV20-1 and TRBJ1-2, with a possible D match to TRBD1 (5 bases). Germline values: CDR1 DFQATT, CDR2 SNEGSKA (reference sequence). The CDR3 has 16 residues. V was shortened by 3 bases and J by 3 bases, with 20 bases between the two germline ends. In nucleotides, the CDR3 is TGCAGTGCTAGTCCTGCAAAAGGGGCCTGGCACTATGGCTACACCTTC. Its protein is CSASPAKGAWHYGYTF.

This clonotype has just a few counts. The chain carries TRBV2 and TRBJ2-3; D remains ambiguous. The CDR3 is 13 residues long. V was clipped by 0 bases and J by 3 bases, with 4 bases between them. Germline V gives CDR1 SNHLY, CDR2 FYNNEI. The CDR3 region has the DNA TGTGCCAGCAGTGAAGCAGGGACAGATACGCAGTATTTT. Translating gives CASSEAGTDTQYF. The whole variable domain, remainder taken from reference TRBV2 and TRBJ2-3, is EPEVTQTPSHQVTQMGQEVILRCVPISNHLYFYWYRQILGQKVEFLVSFYNNEISEKSEIFDDQFSVERPDGSNFTLKIRSTKLEDSAMYFCASSEAGTDTQYFGPGTRLTVL.

This clonotype was seen a few times. The V gene is TRBV6-2 or TRBV6-3, the J gene TRBJ1-5; no firm D call. Trimming left V 7 bases short and J 7 bases short, with 14 bases between. This CDR3 region has 13 residues. The germline gives CDR1 MNHEY, CDR2 SVGEGT. As DNA, the CDR3 is TGTGCCAGCAACGAAGGCGTATACCAGCCCCAGCATTTT. Its translation: CASNEGVYQPQHF.

This clonotype showed up many times. The rearrangement links TRBV18 to TRBJ2-7; TRBD2 agrees at 7 bases. Germline V gene lookup returns CDR1 KGHSH and CDR2 LQKENI. This CDR3 contains 14 residues. After removal of 4 bases from V and 3 bases from J, the junction contained 6 bases not matched to a gene. The CDR3, as DNA: TGTGCCAGCTCACTACGGGACTACAGCTACGAGCAGTACTTC. This sequence encodes CASSLRDYSYEQYF.

There are a few counts of this clonotype. The chain carries TRBV12-3 or TRBV12-4 and TRBJ2-1, with D possibly being TRBD2 (6 bases). The length of the CDR3 is 16 residues. V was cut by 5 bases and J by 7 bases, with 21 bases left in between. DNA of the CDR3: TGTGCCAGCAGTCGTCGTGGCGGGGCGGTTTCGAATGAGCAGTTCTTC. Translating it yields CASSRRGGAVSNEQFF.

Ten or more counts support this clonotype. The chain recombines TRBV3-1 with TRBJ1-4; no clear D gene. V was trimmed by 10 bases and J by 7 bases, leaving 13 bases between them. Germline V gene lookup returns CDR1 LGHDT and CDR2 YNNKEL (reference sequence). The CDR3 runs to 12 residues. The CDR3 DNA reads TGTGCCACCGGGGAGGAGGGTGAAAAACTGTTTTTT. It is translated as CATGEEGEKLFF.

This clonotype was detected once. The V call is TRBV2, the J call TRBJ2-2, with 7 bases lining up with TRBD1. The CDR3 totals 14 residues. Losses at the gene ends were 3 bases for V and 4 bases for J; bases not matched to a gene: 2. The germline CDR1 and CDR2 sequences are SNHLY and FYNNEI. The CDR3 sequence: CASSETGTTGELFF. DNA for the CDR3: TGTGCCAGCAGTGAGACAGGGACCACCGGGGAGCTGTTTTTT.

A few counts support this clonotype. The chain couples TRBV4-2 to TRBJ2-1; D may be TRBD2 (5 bases). This CDR3 spans 15 amino acids. Germline loops: CDR1 LGHNA, CDR2 YNFKEQ. The V end was cut by 0 bases, the J end by 5 bases, with 11 bases between. CDR3 DNA sequence: TGTGCCAGCAGCCAAGAAAGGGAGCTAAACAATGAGCAGTTCTTC. Translated: CASSQERELNNEQFF.

This clonotype has only a few counts. The chain links TRBV3-1 to TRBJ1-5, with 7 bases fitting TRBD1. Germline V gene data show CDR1 as LGHDT and CDR2 as YNNKEL (reference sequence). V dropped 2 bases and J dropped 0; count of bases not matched to a gene: 10. This CDR3 is 18 amino acids long. The CDR3 region is CASSQWDRAPYSNQPQHF. As DNA, the CDR3 is TGTGCCAGCAGCCAATGGGACAGAGCCCCCTATAGCAATCAGCCCCAGCATTTT.

The chain recombines TRBV30 with TRBJ2-1; D is uncertain. CDR3 length: 12 amino acids. From germline, CDR1 is GTSNPN and CDR2 SVGIG (reference sequence). With 4 bases removed from V and 10 bases from J, the gap between germline ends came to 14 bases. This CDR3 reads CAWTDTLVEQFF. The CDR3, as DNA: TGTGCCTGGACCGACACCTTGGTCGAGCAGTTCTTC.

This clonotype appeared a few times. This chain links TRBV28 with TRBJ1-1, with no clear D. This CDR3 has 14 amino acids. V was shortened by 5 bases and J by 0 bases, with 10 bases between the two germline ends. Germline V gene sequence: CDR1 MDHEN, CDR2 SYDVKM. The CDR3 region has the DNA TGTGCCAGCAGTAATGGACCCCTGAACACTGAAGCTTTCTTT. This gives the protein CASSNGPLNTEAFF.

The V and J genes are TRBV12-3 or TRBV12-4 and TRBJ2-1, with 15 bases lining up with TRBD2. The trim removed 6 bases at V and 10 bases at J, leaving 16 bases unmatched. This CDR3 is 18 amino acids long. The CDR3 region is CASSPQGLAGGSSYEQFF. The CDR3 DNA reads TGTGCCAGCAGCCCTCAGGGACTAGCGGGGGGCTCGTCCTACGAGCAGTTCTTC.

This chain connects TRBV12-2 to TRBJ2-2; the D call in the table, TRBD1, was not verified against the DNA. TRBV12-2 is marked as a pseudogene. The length of the CDR3 is 20 residues. Written as DNA, the CDR3 is TGTGCAAGTCGCTTCCCTAAGAAAGATCCGGGACAAAGTTCTCCCGGGGAGCTGTTTTTT. Translated, it gives CASRFPKKDPGQSSPGELFF.

This clonotype has just a few counts. V usage is TRBV6-1 and J usage is TRBJ2-1; 9 nucleotides line up with TRBD2. This CDR3 comprises 16 residues. Germline values: CDR1 MNHNS, CDR2 SASEGT. With 3 bases clipped from V and 5 bases from J, the junction kept 8 bases outside the gene matches. The CDR3 loop reads CASSDAAGTSNNEQFF. The CDR3, as DNA: TGTGCCAGCAGTGATGCGGCCGGGACTAGCAACAATGAGCAGTTCTTC.